This T cell receptor (beta chain) was captured by sequencing in a study of T cells in Graves' hyperthyroidism and ophthalmopathy. Study details: Peripheral blood collection took place at initial diagnosis, before any treatment. Study-level findings and limits: Ophthalmopathy and stable hyperthyroidism were separated by a 13 V-J model. Blood also showed most of the thyroid clonotypes that were expanded above 0.001.

Diagnosing involved the use of clinical symptoms, serum thyroxine and TRAb, thyroid ultrasound and orbital computed tomography. The CDR3 extends over 15 amino acids. V was clipped by 4 bases and J by 5 bases; unmatched bases: 7. Germline values: CDR1 SGDLS, CDR2 YYNGEE. As for this clonotype: The target antigen is unknown.

TCR beta CDR3 regions were amplified from RNA. In the first-round RT-PCR of the TCR CDR3, the HTBI primer set was used. TCRdb used MiXCR to reprocess the multiplex PCR reads, holding one entry per CDR3 protein. This sample yields around 350,000 distinct CDR3 sequences, of which 15% are seen a single time; around 20% belongs to the top ten. V usage is TRBV9 and J usage is TRBJ2-3; the match to TRBD2 covers 10 bases. The receptor's source is a woman aged 55 to 70 with Graves' ophthalmopathy. Sequenced material: blood. The CDR3 loop is CASSSGTSVVDTQYF. The CDR3 region has the DNA TGTGCCAGCAGCTCCGGGACTAGCGTCGTAGATACGCAGTATTTT.